What follows are 17 T cell receptor beta chains derived from one specimen sequenced in a study of T cells expressing NK-cell markers. TCRdb reworked the 5' RACE reads into one entry per CDR3 protein, no DNA. The sample includes 500,000 to 600,000 distinct CDR3 sequences. Sequenced sample: blood T cells: a sorted CD56 or NKG2C T cell subset, CD4+ or CD8+ T cells, or bulk PBMC T cells (not recorded which). The origin of the receptors is a man aged 18 to 30 in good health.

J is TRBJ1-1 and V is TRBV20-1; TCRdb's D gene call, TRBD1, goes unchecked for lack of DNA. The germline V gene encodes CDR1 DFQATT and CDR2 SNEGSKA (reference sequence). This CDR3 is 15 amino acids long. The CDR3 spells CSAREGWGSHTEAFF.

The chain couples TRBV28 to TRBJ2-1. CDR1 is MDHEN, CDR2 SYDVKM, per germline. CDR3 length: 14 residues. The chain's CDR3 is CASSQFPNHNEQFF.

The chain recombines TRBV10-1 with TRBJ1-5; without DNA, the TCRdb call of TRBD1 cannot be checked. The CDR3 is 14 amino acids. Germline assignment: CDR1 WNHNN and CDR2 SYGVQD (reference sequence). The CDR3 protein is CASSLTGDGQPQHF.

The V call is TRBV5-1, the J call TRBJ2-7; TCRdb gives TRBD2 as the D gene, but with no DNA this cannot be confirmed. Germline loops: CDR1 SGHRS, CDR2 YFSETQ. The CDR3 sequence is 16 residues long. CDR3 residues: CASSLLPTERSYEQYF.

The chain recombines TRBV4-2 with TRBJ2-5; TCRdb's D call, TRBD2, is unchecked because there is no DNA. Germline CDR1 is LGHNA and CDR2 is YNFKEQ. The length of the CDR3 is 18 residues. The CDR3 region is CASSQGEGLAGAQETQYF.

The rearrangement uses TRBV10-3 and TRBJ2-1; with no DNA, the TCRdb D assignment of TRBD2 cannot be verified. Germline V gene lookup returns CDR1 ENHRY and CDR2 SYGVKD. This CDR3 has 15 amino acids. CDR3 amino acids: CAIKGTSGKRSEQFF.

The J gene is TRBJ2-2, the V gene TRBV9; with no DNA, the TCRdb D assignment of TRBD1 cannot be verified. This CDR3 comprises 17 residues. The V gene's germline CDR1 is SGDLS and CDR2 YYNGEE. CDR3: CASSDRTGGRLTGELFF.

The chain uses TRBV29-1 and TRBJ2-2; TCRdb's D call of TRBD1 is untestable without DNA. Per the germline V gene, CDR1 is SQVTM and CDR2 is ANQGSEA. CDR3 length: 17 amino acids. CDR3 loop: CSVPSGLGGLGTGELFF.

The chain links TRBV25-1 to TRBJ2-1; as DNA is missing, the TRBD2 call by TCRdb cannot be tested. Germline CDR1 and CDR2: MGHDK and SYGVNS. This CDR3 is built from 14 residues. The CDR3 reads CASSEVSGSNEQFF.

The V call is TRBV12-3 or TRBV12-4, the J call TRBJ2-1; as DNA is missing, the TRBD1 call by TCRdb cannot be tested. CDR3 length equals 15 residues. CDR3 region: CASSLNGHGGNEQFF.

V is TRBV28 and J is TRBJ2-1; checking the TCRdb D call of TRBD2 is not possible without DNA. Germline V lookup: CDR1 MDHEN, CDR2 SYDVKM. The CDR3 covers 15 residues. Here the CDR3 reads CASTPRGSLYNEQFF.

The chain links TRBV5-5 to TRBJ2-5; no DNA is available, so the TRBD2 call from TCRdb remains unchecked. Germline V CDR1 and CDR2: SGHKS, YYEKEE (reference sequence). The CDR3 has 14 amino acids. The CDR3 protein is CASSSAREHETQYF.

The J gene is TRBJ2-1, the V gene TRBV5-1; there is no DNA to check the TCRdb D call of TRBD1. In germline, CDR1 is SGHRS, CDR2 YFSETQ. This CDR3 spans 18 amino acids. CDR3 sequence: CASSLVTGGEMSGNEQFF.

The chain uses TRBV9 and TRBJ2-2. The CDR3 runs 15 residues. CDR1 and CDR2 from the germline V gene are SGDLS and YYNGEE. CDR3 region: CASSAMLGDTGELFF.

V is TRBV3-1 and J is TRBJ2-3; TCRdb returns TRBD2, unconfirmable since there is no DNA. Germline assignment: CDR1 LGHDT and CDR2 YNNKEL (reference sequence). The CDR3 sequence is 15 residues long. The CDR3 here is CASSRGTSRGDTQYF.

The chain recombines TRBV18 with TRBJ1-4; TCRdb calls TRBD1, which cannot be checked without DNA. Germline lookup yields CDR1 KGHSH and CDR2 LQKENI. The CDR3 extends over 17 amino acids. This CDR3 is CASSPMDRAGFKEKLFF.

The J gene is TRBJ2-1, the V gene TRBV20-1; TCRdb lists TRBD1, though no DNA is available to test this call. Germline V gives CDR1 DFQATT, CDR2 SNEGSKA (reference sequence). The CDR3 consists of 15 residues. The CDR3 reads CSARAPRDRVYEQFF.